This is a list of T cell receptor beta chains from one sample in a study of cytomegalovirus exposure and HLA in healthy donors. Profiled with immunoSEQ multiplex PCR; TCRdb holds only in-frame clones, not every one. The data hold about 93,000 clones, with roughly four fifths observed a single time. Sequencing was done on a sample of PBMCs. Receptor source: a man aged 50 to 59 in good health and CMV-seronegative. Both conserved end residues are part of each CDR3. A D gene is named only where the DNA matches it firmly. Clone size is shown for a subset of rows, as once, few, many or a class of expanded clone.

>TRBD1|.|TRBV29-1|TRBJ2-7
CSVEGQGAWEQYF
TGCAGCGTTGAAGGACAGGGGGCGTGGGAGCAGTACTTC
>.|.|TRBV30|TRBJ1-6
CAWSVPAGNSPLHF
TGTGCCTGGAGTGTACCCGCAGGGAATTCACCCCTCCACTTT
>TRBD1|.|TRBV27|TRBJ1-2
CASSPRTGHNYGYTF
TGTGCCAGCAGCCCAAGGACAGGCCACAACTATGGCTACACCTTC
>.|.|TRBV6-5|TRBJ2-7
CASSYIGENEQYF
TGTGCCAGCAGCTACATTGGGGAGAACGAGCAGTACTTC
>.|.|TRBV19|TRBJ2-5
CASTQGVGETQYF
TGTGCCAGTACCCAGGGTGTCGGGGAGACCCAGTACTTC
>TRBD2|.|TRBV19|TRBJ2-7
CASSISGRSSHEQYF
TGTGCCAGTAGTATAAGCGGGAGAAGCTCCCACGAGCAGTACTTC
>.|once|TRBV10-2|TRBJ2-2
CASRTGANTGELFF
TGCGCCAGCAGAACAGGAGCGAACACCGGGGAGCTGTTTTTT
>TRBD2|.|TRBV10-1|TRBJ2-1
CASSEGLANEQFF
TGCGCCAGCAGTGAGGGACTAGCCAATGAGCAGTTCTTC
>TRBD2|.|TRBV5-4|TRBJ2-3
CASSSGLAGGETDTQYF
TGTGCCAGCAGTTCGGGACTAGCGGGCGGGGAGACAGATACGCAGTATTTT
>.|.|TRBV28|TRBJ2-1
CASSLVAPRYSYNEQFF
TGTGCCAGCAGTTTAGTAGCCCCTAGATACTCCTACAATGAGCAGTTCTTC
>.|.|TRBV5-4|TRBJ2-5
CASSPGQGRETQYF
TGTGCCAGCAGCCCGGGTCAGGGGCGGGAGACCCAGTACTTC
>TRBD2|.|TRBV25-1|TRBJ2-5
CASGGGWTQYF
TGTGCCAGTGGCGGGGGGTGGACCCAGTACTTC
>TRBD2|.|TRBV9|TRBJ2-1
CASSVSLAGGVYNYNEQFF
TGTGCCAGCAGCGTAAGTCTAGCGGGGGGGGTTTATAACTACAATGAGCAGTTCTTC
>TRBD2|.|TRBV27|TRBJ2-1
CASSLSASGSRGEQFF
TGTGCCAGCAGTTTATCGGCTAGCGGGAGTCGGGGTGAGCAGTTCTTC
>.|.|TRBV21-1|TRBJ2-1
CASSKEEKAGYRGEQFF
TGTGCCAGCAGCAAAGAGGAGAAAGCGGGATATAGGGGTGAGCAGTTCTTC